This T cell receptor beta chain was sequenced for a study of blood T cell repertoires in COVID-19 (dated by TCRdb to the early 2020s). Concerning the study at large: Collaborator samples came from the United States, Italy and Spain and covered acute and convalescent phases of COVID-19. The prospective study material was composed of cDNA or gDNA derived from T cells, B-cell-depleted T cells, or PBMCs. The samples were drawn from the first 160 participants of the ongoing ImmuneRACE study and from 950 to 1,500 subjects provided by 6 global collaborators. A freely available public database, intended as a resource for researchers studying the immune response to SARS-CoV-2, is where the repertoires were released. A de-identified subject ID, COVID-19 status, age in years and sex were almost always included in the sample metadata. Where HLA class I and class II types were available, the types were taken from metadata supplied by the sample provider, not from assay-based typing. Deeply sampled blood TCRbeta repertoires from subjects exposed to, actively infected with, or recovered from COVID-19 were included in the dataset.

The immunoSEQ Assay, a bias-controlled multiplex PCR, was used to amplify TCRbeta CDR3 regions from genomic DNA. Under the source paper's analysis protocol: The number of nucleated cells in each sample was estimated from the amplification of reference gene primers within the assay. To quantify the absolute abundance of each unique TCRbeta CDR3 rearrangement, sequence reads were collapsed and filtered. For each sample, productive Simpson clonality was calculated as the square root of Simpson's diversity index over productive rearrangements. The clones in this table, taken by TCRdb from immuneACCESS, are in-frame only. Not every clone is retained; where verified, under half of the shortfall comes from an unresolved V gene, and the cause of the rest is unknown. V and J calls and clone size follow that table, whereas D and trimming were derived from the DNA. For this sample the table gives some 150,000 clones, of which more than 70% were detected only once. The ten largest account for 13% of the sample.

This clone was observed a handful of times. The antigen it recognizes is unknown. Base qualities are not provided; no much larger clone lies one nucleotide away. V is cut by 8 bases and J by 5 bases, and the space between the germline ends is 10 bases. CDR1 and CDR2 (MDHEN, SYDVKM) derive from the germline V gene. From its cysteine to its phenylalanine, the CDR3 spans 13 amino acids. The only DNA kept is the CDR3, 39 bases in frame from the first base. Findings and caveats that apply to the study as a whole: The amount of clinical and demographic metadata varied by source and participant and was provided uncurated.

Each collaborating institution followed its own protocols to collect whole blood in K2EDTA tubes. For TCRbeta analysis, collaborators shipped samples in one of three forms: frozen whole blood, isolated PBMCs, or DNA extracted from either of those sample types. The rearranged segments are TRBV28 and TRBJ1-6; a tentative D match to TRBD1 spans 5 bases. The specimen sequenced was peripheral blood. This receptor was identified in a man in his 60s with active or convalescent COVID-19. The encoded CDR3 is CASGRQNNSPLHF. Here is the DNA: TGTGCCAGCGGCAGACAGAATAATTCACCCCTCCACTTT.